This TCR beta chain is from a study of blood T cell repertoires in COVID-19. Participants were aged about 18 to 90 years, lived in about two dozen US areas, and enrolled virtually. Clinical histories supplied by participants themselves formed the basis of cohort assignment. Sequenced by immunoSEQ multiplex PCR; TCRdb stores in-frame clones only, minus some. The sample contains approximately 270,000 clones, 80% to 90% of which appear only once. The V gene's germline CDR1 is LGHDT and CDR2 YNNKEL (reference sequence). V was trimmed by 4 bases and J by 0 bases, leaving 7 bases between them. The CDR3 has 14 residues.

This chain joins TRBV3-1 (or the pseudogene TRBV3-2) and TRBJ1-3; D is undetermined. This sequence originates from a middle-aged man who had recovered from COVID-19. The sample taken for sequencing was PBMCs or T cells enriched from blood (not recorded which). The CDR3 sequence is CASSPFVSGNTIYF. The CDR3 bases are TGTGCCAGCAGCCCCTTCGTCTCTGGAAACACCATATATTTT.